This passage covers 23 T cell receptor beta chains from one sample sequenced in a study of T-cell memory formation after mild COVID-19. Each CDR3 protein gets one entry after TCRdb re-called the 5' RACE reads with MiXCR. The repertoire holds tens of thousands of distinct CDR3 sequences, around 25% seen once, with 42% in the top ten. The sequenced sample consisted of PBMCs or a T cell subset sorted from them (not recorded which). The receptors were sampled from a man in his late teens or twenties who had mild COVID-19 (a few samples of this study predate the infection). Cell type and time point are not known.

The chain is built from TRBV3-1 and TRBJ1-3, with D possibly TRBD1 on 6 matching bases. V was cut by 4 bases and J by 2 bases, with 9 bases left in between. The CDR3 sequence is 14 residues long. Germline CDR1 LGHDT, CDR2 YNNKEL (reference sequence). The CDR3 here is CASSLTGTGNTIYF. The CDR3 coding sequence is TGTGCCAGCAGCCTAACAGGGACTGGAAACACCATATATTTT. Using reference TRBV3-1 and TRBJ1-3 for the parts outside the CDR3, the full variable domain is DTAVSQTPKYLVTQMGNDKSIKCEQNLGHDTMYWYKQDSKKFLKIMFSYNNKELIINETVPNRFSPKSPDKAHLNLHINSLELGDSAVYFCASSLTGTGNTIYFGEGSWLTVV.

The genes are TRBV5-6 and TRBJ1-5; D is perhaps TRBD1 (6 bases). Deletions cut 6 bases from V and 5 bases from J, with 15 bases between. In germline, CDR1 is SGHDT, CDR2 YYEEEE. The CDR3 is 14 amino acids. This chain's CDR3 is CASNLRGGDQPQHF. The CDR3 DNA reads TGTGCCAGCAACCTTCGAGGGGGAGATCAGCCCCAGCATTTT.

This chain joins TRBV11-2 and TRBJ1-1, with a possible D match to TRBD1 (6 bases). Trimming took off 5 bases at V and 2 bases at J, with 15 bases between the two ends. The CDR3 covers 15 residues. Germline assignment: CDR1 SGHAT and CDR2 FQNNGV. CDR3 nucleotide sequence: TGTGCCAGCAGCCCCGGGCCGGGGGCAAACACTGAAGCTTTCTTT. It yields the protein CASSPGPGANTEAFF.

This clonotype has a handful of counts. V gene TRBV4-1 combines with J gene TRBJ1-5; 7 positions match TRBD1. The CDR3 contains 15 residues. Germline lookup yields CDR1 MGHRA and CDR2 YSYEKL. V lost 0 bases and J lost 3; bases outside the gene matches: 2. The CDR3 here is CASSQEQGPNQPQHF. CDR3 sequence (DNA): TGCGCCAGCAGCCAAGAACAGGGGCCCAATCAGCCCCAGCATTTT.

This chain connects TRBV5-5 to TRBJ2-5; the match to TRBD1 covers 9 bases. V trimming: 0 bases; J trimming: 5 bases; junction bases outside the gene matches: 14. The CDR3 is 18 amino acids. Germline assignment: CDR1 SGHKS and CDR2 YYEKEE (reference sequence). The CDR3 sequence is CASSLEGGDRVQRETQYF. The CDR3 region has the DNA TGTGCCAGCAGCTTGGAAGGCGGGGACAGGGTGCAGCGGGAGACCCAGTACTTC.

This clonotype was seen more than once but under ten times. The chain recombines TRBV5-5 with TRBJ2-7, with 11 bases identical to TRBD1. In germline, CDR1 is SGHKS, CDR2 YYEKEE (reference sequence). Trimming cost V 4 bases and J 2 bases; bases outside gene matches: 5. The CDR3 spans 15 residues. As DNA, the CDR3 is TGTGCCAGCAGCACCGGGACAGGGGGACCCTACGAGCAGTACGTC. The encoded protein is CASSTGTGGPYEQYV.

V gene TRBV19 combines with J gene TRBJ2-7, with 12 bases aligning to TRBD1. This CDR3 is built from 14 residues. The germline V gene has CDR1 LNHDA and CDR2 SQIVND (reference sequence). V lost 6 bases, J lost 2 bases, and 2 bases stayed unmatched. The CDR3 region is CASSGTGGPYEQYF. The CDR3 region has the DNA TGTGCCAGTAGCGGGACAGGGGGCCCCTACGAGCAGTACTTC.

This clonotype was seen a handful of times. The gene calls are TRBV28 and TRBJ2-3, with 8 bases lining up with TRBD1. Germline V lookup: CDR1 MDHEN, CDR2 SYDVKM. This CDR3 comprises 15 residues. V lost 5 bases and J lost 1; bases outside the gene matches: 5. CDR3 protein: CASSPDRGGTDTQYF. CDR3 coding DNA: TGTGCCAGCAGTCCTGACAGGGGCGGCACAGATACGCAGTATTTT. The variable domain in full, with the rest retrieved from reference TRBV28 and TRBJ2-3, is DVKVTQSSRYLVKRTGEKVFLECVQDMDHENMFWYRQDPGLGLRLIYFSYDVKMKEKGDIPEGYSVSREKKERFSLILESASTNQTSMYLCASSPDRGGTDTQYFGPGTRLTVL.

Only a few counts were recorded for this clonotype. The chain links TRBV11-3 to TRBJ2-3; the match to TRBD2 covers 9 bases. The junction had 12 bases not matched to a gene; V was cut back by 2 bases and J by 6 bases. Germline CDR1 and CDR2: SGHNT and YENEEA. The CDR3 spans 17 residues. The DNA for the CDR3 is TGTGCCAGCAGCTTAAGAGTAGCGGGGGCCCCAGAGGATACGCAGTATTTT. This translates into CASSLRVAGAPEDTQYF.

The CDR3 DNA follows: TGTGCCAGCAGTCAACTGAGCGGGGGCTACGAGCAGTACTTC. Translating it yields CASSQLSGGYEQYF. The V and J genes are TRBV6-2 or TRBV6-3 and TRBJ2-7, with 8 bases aligning to TRBD2. V shed 5 bases and J 3 bases; nucleotides not matched to a gene: 6. The germline V gene encodes CDR1 MNHEY and CDR2 SVGEGT. This CDR3 is 14 amino acids long.

The chain links TRBV7-2 to TRBJ1-5; TRBD1 is a possible D gene (6 bases). The ends were cut back, 4 bases at V and 6 bases at J, with 13 bases in the middle. In germline, CDR1 is SGHTA, CDR2 FQGNSA. The CDR3 loop spans 14 amino acids. This CDR3 reads CASSSLRGVQPQHF. DNA of the CDR3: TGTGCCAGCAGCTCCTTGAGGGGGGTTCAGCCCCAGCATTTT.

The table lists this clonotype with a count of one. This chain uses TRBV20-1 with TRBJ1-1, with D perhaps TRBD1 (5 bases). V lost 5 bases and J 0 bases, leaving 13 bases between the germline ends. The germline V gene has CDR1 DFQATT and CDR2 SNEGSKA (reference sequence). The CDR3 totals 14 residues. As DNA, the CDR3 is TGCAGTGCTCCTAGGACAAGGATGAACACTGAAGCTTTCTTT. Translating it yields CSAPRTRMNTEAFF.

The chain recombines TRBV6-5 with TRBJ2-7; D perhaps matches TRBD2 (7 bases). Trimming removed 4 bases from V and 1 base from J, with 20 bases in between. The CDR3 is made up of 17 amino acids. Germline loops: CDR1 MNHEY, CDR2 SVGAGI. The CDR3 nucleotides are TGTGCCAGCAGTTTCACCCTGGGGGGGGCCAGATCCTACGAGCAGTACTTC. Protein sequence: CASSFTLGGARSYEQYF.

This clonotype was seen a few times. The genes are TRBV4-1 and TRBJ2-4; possibly TRBD1 for D (6 bases). Germline assignment: CDR1 MGHRA and CDR2 YSYEKL. The CDR3 has 12 amino acids. The V end was cut by 6 bases, the J end by 7 bases, with 10 bases between. The CDR3 coding sequence is TGCGCCAGCAGTCAGGGGTGGAACATTCAGTACTTC. This encodes CASSQGWNIQYF.

In its sample, this clonotype is large. This chain joins TRBV24-1 and TRBJ2-5, with D possibly being TRBD2 (7 bases). The germline V and J ends were trimmed by 3 bases and 5 bases, with 15 bases remaining between them. Germline V gene lookup returns CDR1 KGHDR and CDR2 SFDVKD. The CDR3 is 15 amino acids. The DNA of the CDR3 is TGTGCCACCAGTGATGCAGGGGAGGGTCGGGAGACCCAGTACTTC. It is translated as CATSDAGEGRETQYF.

This rearrangement joins TRBV6-5 to TRBJ1-6; 8 bases are shared with TRBD1. Germline V CDR1 and CDR2: MNHEY, SVGAGI. The CDR3 has 14 amino acids. After removal of 6 bases from V and 6 bases from J, the junction contained 4 bases not matched to a gene. Here the CDR3 DNA reads TGTGCCAGCAGCCCGGACAGGGCTAATTCACCCCTCCACTTT. Its translation is CASSPDRANSPLHF.

This chain uses TRBV4-2 with TRBJ2-2, with TRBD2 matching 7 bases. Germline V gives CDR1 LGHNA, CDR2 YNFKEQ. V trimming: 7 bases; J trimming: 0 bases; junction bases outside the gene matches: 5. The CDR3 sequence is 15 residues long. The CDR3 DNA reads as TGTGCCAGCACCTTACTAGCGTCGAACACCGGGGAGCTGTTTTTT. It specifies CASTLLASNTGELFF.

The chain employs TRBV12-3 or TRBV12-4 and TRBJ2-2; D is perhaps TRBD1 or TRBD2 (5 bases each). V was shortened by 5 bases and J by 2 bases, with 12 bases between the two germline ends. CDR3 size: 15 residues. CDR3 residues: CASSHRDLNTGELFF. CDR3 coding DNA: TGTGCCAGCAGTCACCGGGACCTTAACACCGGGGAGCTGTTTTTT.

This clonotype has only a few counts. The rearrangement uses TRBV4-1 and TRBJ2-7, with D perhaps being TRBD1 or TRBD2 (5 bases each). Trimming removed 0 bases at V and 4 bases at J, with 10 bases between. Germline-derived CDR1 and CDR2 are MGHRA and YSYEKL. The CDR3 is 14 residues long. The CDR3 here is CASSQDLEGYEQYV. The CDR3 coding sequence is TGCGCCAGCAGCCAAGATCTTGAGGGGTACGAGCAGTACGTC.

The chain links TRBV27 to TRBJ2-3, with a tentative D call TRBD1 (5 bases). Germline CDR1 is MNHEY and CDR2 is SMNVEV (reference sequence). Trimming cost V 5 bases and J 0 bases, with 15 bases left between them. The CDR3 consists of 16 residues. The CDR3 region is CASSTTDTLSTDTQYF. DNA of the CDR3: TGTGCCAGCAGTACCACGGACACTCTCAGCACAGATACGCAGTATTTT.

The V gene is TRBV7-9, the J gene TRBJ2-1; 7 bases are a match to TRBD1. CDR3 size: 15 residues. V lost 8 bases to trimming and J lost 7 bases; unmatched junction nucleotides: 14. Germline CDR1 is SEHNR and CDR2 is FQNEAQ (reference sequence). The CDR3 sequence: CASRNLGQVGNEQFF. The CDR3 nucleotides read TGTGCCAGCCGTAATCTTGGACAGGTTGGAAATGAGCAGTTCTTC.

The gene calls are TRBV6-4 and TRBJ2-3, with TRBD2 identical over 10 bases. V gave up 3 bases and J gave up 4 bases; unmatched junction bases: 1. Germline V lookup: CDR1 MRHNA, CDR2 SNTAGT. The CDR3 has 14 residues. Here the CDR3 reads CASSESGGADTQYF. CDR3 nucleotide sequence: TGTGCCAGCAGTGAAAGCGGGGGGGCAGATACGCAGTATTTT.

This clonotype was seen a handful of times. The rearrangement joins TRBV4-3 to TRBJ2-3; a possible D gene is TRBD2 (6 bases). Trimming removed 0 bases at V and 1 base at J, with 14 bases between. The CDR3 sequence is 17 residues long. The germline V gene encodes CDR1 LGHNA and CDR2 YSLEER. The CDR3 DNA follows: TGCGCCAGCAGCCAAGATCAGGCGGGATTGGGCACAGATACGCAGTATTTT. Its translation: CASSQDQAGLGTDTQYF.